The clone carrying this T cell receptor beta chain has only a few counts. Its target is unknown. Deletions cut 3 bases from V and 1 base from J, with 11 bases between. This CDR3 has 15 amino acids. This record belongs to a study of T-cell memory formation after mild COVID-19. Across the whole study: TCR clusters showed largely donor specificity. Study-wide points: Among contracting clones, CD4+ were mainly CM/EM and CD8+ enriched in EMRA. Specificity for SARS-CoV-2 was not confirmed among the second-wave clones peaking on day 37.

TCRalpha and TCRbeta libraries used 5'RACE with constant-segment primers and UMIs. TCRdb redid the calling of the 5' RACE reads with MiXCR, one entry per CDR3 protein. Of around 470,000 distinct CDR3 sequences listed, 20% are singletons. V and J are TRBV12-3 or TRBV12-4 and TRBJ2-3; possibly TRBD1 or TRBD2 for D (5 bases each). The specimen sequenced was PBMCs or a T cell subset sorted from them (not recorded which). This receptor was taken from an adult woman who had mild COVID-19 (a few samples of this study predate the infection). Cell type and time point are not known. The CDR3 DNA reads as TGTGCCAGCAGTTTCCGGGGCACTCGCACAGATACGCAGTATTTT. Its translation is CASSFRGTRTDTQYF.